This T cell receptor (beta chain) emerged from a study of human thymus T cells (TCRdb year 2020). Study-level background: The study described the TCR alpha and beta repertoires in roughly 8 infant thymus samples and a handful of matching peripheral blood samples. The infant donors were about 6 to 250 days old, and the cohort included roughly six males and a couple of females.

Using the immunoSEQ multiplex PCR assay, the TCRB and TCRAD loci were amplified from a standardized quantity of quality-controlled genomic DNA. The V(D)J region was spanned by amplicons of a length sufficient to cover the CDR3 and to identify V and J genes. The amplicons were sequenced on an Illumina platform via the commercial immunoSEQ service. Per the original workflow: Primer bias and sequencing errors were corrected as previously described, and TCRAD and TCRB were defined on the basis of the IMGT database. Repertoires were analysed with immunoSEQ Analyzer 3.0 and VDJTools, covering basic statistics, V/J segment usage, diversity estimates, rarefaction and pairwise overlap. Diversity was estimated using the Chao1, ChaoE, Efron-Thisted, Shannon and inverse Simpson indices, and was also estimated on datasets down-sampled to the size of the smallest sample. Repertoire overlap used strict matching of CDR3 nucleotide sequence, V gene and J gene, with Jaccard-based multidimensional scaling clustering. This immuneACCESS table, as held by TCRdb, lists in-frame sequences with V and J called but not all clones. Of the missing ones, under half trace to an unresolved V gene in checked studies; the others have no known cause. The V and J calls and clone size were taken over from that table, and D and trimming were inferred from the DNA. The sample table contains under 70,000 clones; only one count was recorded for around 94% of them. Around 5.9% of the sample is in the top ten clones.

Germline trimming amounts to 7 bases on V and 6 bases on J, with 11 as the count of junction bases outside the gene matches. There are 14 amino acids in the CDR3, from cysteine to phenylalanine inclusive. Of the read, only the CDR3 DNA is kept; its 42 bases are in frame from base 1. CDR1 and CDR2 (SQVTM, ANQGSEA) derive from the germline V gene. Points on this clone: Its binding antigen is unknown. Per-base quality was not reported, and no clone a single base away is much larger than it.

Immunologically healthy infants undergoing open corrective cardiac surgery for congenital heart defects in Finland were used as donors. For four of the eight donors, a small roughly 0.45-1 mL aliquot of peripheral blood was collected during surgery. Genomic DNA from blood samples was extracted from all available leukocytes rather than from a fixed cell number. ACK lysis buffer was used to clear erythrocytes from the blood, and the leukocytes were then kept as pellets at -70 degrees C. Genomic DNA was extracted from frozen cell pellets with a QIAsymphony instrument. Overall study results and their limits: On average, thymus samples gave 750,000 to 950,000 unique TCRB clonotypes, whereas blood samples gave some 84,000. Both the thymic and the peripheral blood repertoires appeared to show biased V and J gene segment usage.

Recombination linked TRBV29-1 to TRBJ2-7; TRBD2 lines up with 11 middle nucleotides. Sequenced: blood. This receptor was taken from a boy under three years old with a congenital heart defect but otherwise immunologically healthy. The CDR3 region reads CSAGLAGGPGEQYF. The DNA sequence follows: TGCAGCGCCGGTTTAGCGGGAGGGCCGGGCGAGCAGTACTTC.